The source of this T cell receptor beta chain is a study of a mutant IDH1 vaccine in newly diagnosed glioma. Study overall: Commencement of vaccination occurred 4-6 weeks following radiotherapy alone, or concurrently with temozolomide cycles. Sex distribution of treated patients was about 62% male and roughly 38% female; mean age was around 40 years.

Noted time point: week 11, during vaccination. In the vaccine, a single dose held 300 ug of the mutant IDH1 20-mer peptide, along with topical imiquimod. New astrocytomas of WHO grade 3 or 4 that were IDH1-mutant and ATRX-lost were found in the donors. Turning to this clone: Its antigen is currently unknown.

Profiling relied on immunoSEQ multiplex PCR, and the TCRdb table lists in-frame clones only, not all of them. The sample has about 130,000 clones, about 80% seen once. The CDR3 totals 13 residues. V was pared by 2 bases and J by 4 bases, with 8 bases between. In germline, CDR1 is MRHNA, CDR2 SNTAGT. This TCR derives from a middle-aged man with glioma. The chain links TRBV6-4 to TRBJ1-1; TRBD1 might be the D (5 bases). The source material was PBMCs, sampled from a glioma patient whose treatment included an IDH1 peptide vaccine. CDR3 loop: CASSDVGGTEAFF. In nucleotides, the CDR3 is TGTGCCAGCAGTGACGTGGGGGGCACTGAAGCTTTCTTT.